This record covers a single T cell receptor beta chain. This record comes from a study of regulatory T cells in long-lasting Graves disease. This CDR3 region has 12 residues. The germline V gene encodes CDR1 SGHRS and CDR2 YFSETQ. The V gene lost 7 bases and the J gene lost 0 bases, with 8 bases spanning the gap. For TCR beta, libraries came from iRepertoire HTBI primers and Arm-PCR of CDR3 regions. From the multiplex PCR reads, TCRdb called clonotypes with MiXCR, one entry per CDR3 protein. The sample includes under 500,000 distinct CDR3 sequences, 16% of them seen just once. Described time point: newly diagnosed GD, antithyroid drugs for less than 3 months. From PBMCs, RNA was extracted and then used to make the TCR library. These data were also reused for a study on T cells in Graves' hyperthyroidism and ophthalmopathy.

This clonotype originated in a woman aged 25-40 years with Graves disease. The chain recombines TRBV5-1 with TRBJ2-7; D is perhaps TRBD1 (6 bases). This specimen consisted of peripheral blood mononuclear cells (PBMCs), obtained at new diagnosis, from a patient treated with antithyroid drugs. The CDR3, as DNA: TGCGCCAGCCGGGACACCTCCTACGAGCAGTACTTC. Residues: CASRDTSYEQYF.